This TCR beta chain was observed in a study of T cells in Graves' hyperthyroidism and ophthalmopathy. Patients aged 18 to 65 had newly diagnosed hyperthyroidism of under 2 months' duration. TCR beta CDR3 regions were amplified from RNA transcripts. The TCR CDR3 was amplified in a first-round RT-PCR using the HTBI primer set. TCRdb ran MiXCR on the multiplex PCR reads and lists one entry per CDR3 protein. The data show fewer than 300,000 distinct CDR3 sequences, around 25% seen once. This clonotype occurred many times. The target antigen is unknown. Overall study findings and caveats: The model foresaw ophthalmopathy a median around seven months prior to onset.

Germline V gene sequence: CDR1 WSHSY, CDR2 SAAADI. The CDR3 runs to 16 residues. Losses at the gene ends were 5 bases for V and 4 bases for J; bases not matched to a gene: 12. The sample consisted of blood. This TCR came from a man between 40 and 49 years old with Graves' hyperthyroidism that later progressed to Graves' ophthalmopathy. The chain is built from TRBV10-2 and TRBJ1-1; 8 nucleotides line up with TRBD1. CDR3 region: CASSQPLRTGSTEAFF. DNA of the CDR3: TGCGCCAGCAGTCAACCGCTACGGACAGGGTCCACTGAAGCTTTCTTT.